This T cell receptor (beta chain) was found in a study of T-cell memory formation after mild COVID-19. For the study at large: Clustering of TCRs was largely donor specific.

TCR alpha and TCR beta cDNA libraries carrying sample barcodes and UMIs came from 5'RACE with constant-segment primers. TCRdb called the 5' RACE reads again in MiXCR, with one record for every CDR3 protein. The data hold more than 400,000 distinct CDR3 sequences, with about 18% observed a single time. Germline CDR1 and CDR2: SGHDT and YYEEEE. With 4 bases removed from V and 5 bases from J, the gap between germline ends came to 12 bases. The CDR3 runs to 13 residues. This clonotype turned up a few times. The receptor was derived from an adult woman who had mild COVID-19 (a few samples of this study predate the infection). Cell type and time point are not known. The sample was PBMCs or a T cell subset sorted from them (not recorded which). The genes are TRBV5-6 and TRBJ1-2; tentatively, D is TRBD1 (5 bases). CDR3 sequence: CASSDGHQYGYTF. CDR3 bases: TGTGCCAGCAGCGATGGACACCAATATGGCTACACCTTC.